This section outlines one T cell receptor (beta chain) sequence together with its context. The antigen is undetermined. The data are from a study of identical twins. General study points: Among out-of-frame alpha sequences shared by twins, low generation probability occurred in excess. Surplus twin overlap in beta out-of-frame sequences was less pronounced.

A single record per CDR3 protein comes from TCRdb applying MiXCR to the 5' RACE reads. The table shows around 550,000 distinct CDR3 sequences, with nearly 15% occurring only once. All donors were healthy Caucasians. Germline lookup yields CDR1 MDHEN and CDR2 SYDVKM. The CDR3 is 14 amino acids. Trimming took off 3 bases at V and 4 bases at J, with 12 bases between the two ends. This sample also appeared in a second study, on yellow fever vaccine responses in identical twins.

The chain links TRBV28 to TRBJ1-2; possibly TRBD1 for D (6 bases). Sequenced sample: CD4+ T cells sorted from blood. The source is a woman aged 18 to 35 in good health. The DNA for the CDR3 is TGTGCCAGCAGTTTCCAGGACAGACCCTATGGCTACACCTTC. As protein: CASSFQDRPYGYTF.